The clone carrying this T cell receptor (beta chain) was counted a single time. This entry is derived from a study of blood T cell repertoires in COVID-19. Study-level information: Donors in the United States, Italy and Spain gave samples during acute or convalescent COVID-19. Nucleic acid was either cDNA or gDNA, and it came from T cells, B-cell-depleted T cells, or PBMCs.

The authors' processing: It was from reference gene primer amplification that nucleated cell counts were estimated. Some clones are missing from TCRdb's copy, which holds only in-frame ones; the method was immunoSEQ multiplex PCR. V, J and clone size are those of that table, while D and trimming were read from the DNA. The sample has about 360,000 clones; more than 85% are singletons. CDR1 and CDR2 from the germline V gene are LGHDT and YNNKEL (reference sequence). The V end lost 7 bases, the J end lost 3 bases, and 12 bases lay between the germline ends. The CDR3 loop spans 13 amino acids. The material sequenced was peripheral blood. This chain joins TRBV3-1 (or the pseudogene TRBV3-2) and TRBJ1-1; no clear D. This clonotype was sampled from a human donor in a cohort sampled during active COVID-19. CDR3 protein: CASTPDAHTEAFF. The CDR3 nucleotides are TGTGCCAGCACTCCAGATGCCCACACTGAAGCTTTCTTT.